These 2 T cell receptor beta chains share one sample of origin, sequenced in a study of blood T cell repertoires in COVID-19 (TCRdb year 2020). Libraries were prepared through the immunoSEQ multiplex PCR assay. TCRdb carries this immuneACCESS record with in-frame sequences only. Its versions omit some clonotypes, under half of them owing to an unresolved V gene in the studies checked, with the rest unexplained. Across this sample there are about 45,000 clones, with around 92% seen only once. The top ten clones comprise 12% of the sample. Sequencing was carried out using peripheral blood. These receptor sequences come from a human donor in a cohort sampled during active COVID-19.

This clone was recorded a few times. The V gene is TRBV5-4, the J gene TRBJ2-1; maybe TRBD2 (6 bases). Trimming removed 3 bases from V and 1 base from J, with 8 bases in between. This CDR3 has 14 residues. CDR1 SGHNT and CDR2 YYREEE come from the germline V gene (reference sequence). The CDR3 DNA reads as TGTGCCAGCAGCTGGGACTGGTCCTACAATGAGCAGTTCTTC. Translation: CASSWDWSYNEQFF.

This chain joins TRBV13 and TRBJ1-3; unclear D gene. Trimming shortened V by 5 bases and J by 7 bases, and 9 bases separated the two germline ends. The CDR3 length is 12 residues. Germline CDR1 reads PRHDT; CDR2 reads FYEKMQ (reference sequence). As DNA, the CDR3 is TGTGCCAGCAGCCCCGGTGGTAACACCATATATTTT. Residues: CASSPGGNTIYF.